The clone carrying this T cell receptor beta chain was seen only a few times. The sample belongs to a study of blood T cell repertoires in COVID-19. Overall study context: T cells, B-cell-depleted T cells, or PBMCs provided the cDNA or gDNA that served as material.

Resolution of symptoms, clearance, or two negative PCRs was present in recovered Cohort 3 donors. Here immunoSEQ multiplex PCR was the method, and the copy in TCRdb shows in-frame clones only, minus some. The table records some 270,000 clones, roughly 84% of them present only once. The source material was PBMCs or T cells enriched from blood (not recorded which). This TCR was recovered from a man between 50 and 59 years old who had recovered from COVID-19.

CDR3 DNA: TGTGCCAGCAGTTTCCGACAGGGGAGGGACGAGCAGTACTTC. It specifies CASSFRQGRDEQYF. The chain couples TRBV27 to TRBJ2-7, with a weak D call TRBD1 (8 bases). Germline values: CDR1 MNHEY, CDR2 SMNVEV (reference sequence). Trimming pared 3 bases from V and 5 bases from J, leaving 14 bases between. This CDR3 spans 14 amino acids.